This entry lists 23 T cell receptor beta chains sequenced from one sample in a study of shared clonotypes between healthy human individuals. Using immunoSEQ multiplex PCR, the repertoire was profiled, and TCRdb retains in-frame clones only, with some absent. The repertoire has around 690,000 clones, about 90% of them found once; the top ten carry 34%. Specimen: memory CD8+ T cells from PBMCs. Subset meaning: CD45RO+ cells pooled with CCR7-negative TemRA cells. The source of these receptors is a man in his late teens or twenties in good health. Some clones in this sample may be carry-over from other donors' samples.

The chain is built from TRBV5-4 and TRBJ2-7; 12 nucleotides line up with TRBD1. CDR3 length equals 14 residues. V trimming: 3 bases; J trimming: 6 bases; junction bases outside the gene matches: 4. Germline V gene lookup returns CDR1 SGHNT and CDR2 YYREEE (reference sequence). The CDR3 loop reads CASSSGTGGPEQYF. The CDR3 DNA reads TGTGCCAGCAGCTCTGGGACAGGGGGCCCCGAGCAGTACTTC.

The chain links TRBV9 to TRBJ1-1, with TRBD1 matching over 7 bases. The CDR3 loop spans 15 amino acids. V trimming: 3 bases; J trimming: 0 bases; junction bases outside the gene matches: 5. Germline CDR1 reads SGDLS; CDR2 reads YYNGEE. The chain's CDR3 is CASSARDRMNTEAFF. CDR3 DNA: TGTGCCAGCAGCGCCCGGGACAGAATGAACACTGAAGCTTTCTTT.

J is TRBJ2-7 and V is TRBV7-9; TRBD2 aligns across 9 bases. The CDR3 spans 14 residues. Per germline, CDR1 SEHNR and CDR2 FQNEAQ (reference sequence). V shed 7 bases, J shed 4 bases, and the junction held 8 bases outside the gene matches. CDR3: CASNPSGNRYEQYF. The CDR3 nucleotides read TGTGCCAGCAACCCTAGCGGGAATCGGTACGAGCAGTACTTC.

V usage is TRBV4-3 and J usage is TRBJ2-3; tentative D call: TRBD1 (6 bases). The CDR3 runs 17 residues. The germline gives CDR1 LGHNA, CDR2 YSLEER. V was shortened by 0 bases and J by 5 bases, with 18 bases between the two germline ends. CDR3 in amino acids: CASSQDLGWGRGDTQYF. The CDR3 DNA reads as TGCGCCAGCAGCCAAGATCTTGGGTGGGGGCGAGGAGATACGCAGTATTTT.

This clone was detected only once. A read error is the likely source, as a far larger clone sits one nucleotide away. Other DNA sequences in this sample translate to the same CDR3. The rearrangement links TRBV7-9 to TRBJ2-1, with D unclear. V was shortened by 6 bases and J by 0 bases, with 12 bases between the two germline ends. Germline-derived CDR1 and CDR2 are SEHNR and FQNEAQ (reference sequence). The CDR3 runs 15 residues. DNA of the CDR3: TGTGCCAGCAGTCGTACGGTAAGCTCCTACAATGAGCAGTTCTTC. Its translation: CASSRTVSSYNEQFF.

This rearrangement joins TRBV7-9 to TRBJ2-7; 10 bases line up with TRBD2. The length of the CDR3 is 16 residues. Trimming took 0 bases from V and 6 from J; bases not matched to a gene: 8. The germline gives CDR1 SEHNR, CDR2 FQNEAQ (reference sequence). CDR3 in DNA: TGTGCCAGCAGCTTAGCGGTTTCTAGCGGGAGAGTCGAGCAGTACTTC. This sequence encodes CASSLAVSSGRVEQYF.

This clone has only one observation. V and J are TRBV11-2 and TRBJ2-5; 10 bases line up with TRBD2. The germline V gene encodes CDR1 SGHAT and CDR2 FQNNGV. This CDR3 has 15 residues. The junction had 6 bases not matched to a gene; V was cut back by 3 bases and J by 5 bases. As DNA, the CDR3 is TGTGCCAGCAGCTTTATAGCGGGAGGTCGGGAGACCCAGTACTTC. Its translation: CASSFIAGGRETQYF. The complete variable domain, with remaining parts taken from reference TRBV11-2 and TRBJ2-5, reads EAGVAQSPRYKIIEKRQSVAFWCNPISGHATLYWYQQILGQGPKLLIQFQNNGVVDDSQLPKDRFSAERLKGVDSTLKIQPAKLEDSAVYLCASSFIAGGRETQYFGPGTRLLVL.

The rearrangement uses TRBV19 and TRBJ1-5; TRBD1 matches at 7 bases. The trim removed 7 bases at V and 2 bases at J, leaving 14 bases unmatched. This CDR3 is built from 17 residues. Germline V lookup: CDR1 LNHDA, CDR2 SQIVND (reference sequence). The CDR3 here is CASTLDHRGSGNQPQHF. CDR3 DNA: TGTGCCAGTACCTTAGATCACAGGGGCTCCGGCAATCAGCCCCAGCATTTT.

The chain has TRBV19 and TRBJ2-7, with TRBD1 identical over 8 bases. V lost 5 bases, J lost 2 bases, and 2 bases stayed unmatched. The CDR3 runs to 13 residues. The germline V gene encodes CDR1 LNHDA and CDR2 SQIVND (reference sequence). The CDR3 DNA reads TGTGCCAGTAGTCAGGGGGCGACCTACGAGCAGTACTTC. It yields the protein CASSQGATYEQYF. The full variable domain, completed using reference TRBV19 and TRBJ2-7, is DGGITQSPKYLFRKEGQNVTLSCEQNLNHDAMYWYRQDPGQGLRLIYYSQIVNDFQKGDIAEGYSVSREKKESFPLTVTSAQKNPTAFYLCASSQGATYEQYFGPGTRLTVT.

The genes are TRBV25-1 and TRBJ1-2, with TRBD1 as a possible D gene (5 bases). Deletions cut 2 bases from V and 4 bases from J, with 11 bases between. The germline CDR1 and CDR2 sequences are MGHDK and SYGVNS. The CDR3 spans 14 residues. The CDR3 protein is CASSERGDGYGYTF. CDR3 nucleotide sequence: TGTGCCAGCAGTGAAAGGGGTGACGGCTATGGCTACACCTTC.

The chain couples TRBV27 to TRBJ1-2; a possible D gene is TRBD1 (6 bases). CDR1 is MNHEY and CDR2 is SMNVEV in the germline V gene (reference sequence). Deletions cut 2 bases from V and 8 bases from J, with 24 bases between. The CDR3 loop spans 17 amino acids. CDR3 DNA: TGTGCCAGCAGTTTAATGCAGGGGCTAGGTGGTAAAGAGGGCTACACCTTC. Translated, it gives CASSLMQGLGGKEGYTF.

The chain carries TRBV6-6 and TRBJ2-3; no firm D call. Per the germline V gene, CDR1 is MNHNY and CDR2 is SVGAGI (reference sequence). The CDR3 covers 14 residues. Trimming removed 2 bases from V and 5 bases from J, with 11 bases in between. The CDR3 here is CASSYIGKGDTQYF. For the CDR3, the DNA is TGTGCCAGCAGTTACATAGGGAAAGGAGATACGCAGTATTTT.

In its sample, this clone was seen a few times. This CDR3 is also generated by other DNA sequences in the sample. The chain joins TRBV9 to TRBJ2-5, with a weak D call TRBD2 (6 bases). In germline, CDR1 is SGDLS, CDR2 YYNGEE. There are 14 residues in the CDR3. With 3 bases removed from V and 2 bases from J, the gap between germline ends came to 11 bases. The chain's CDR3 is CASSDRDSQETQYF. CDR3 coding DNA: TGTGCCAGCAGCGACCGGGACTCTCAAGAGACCCAGTACTTC.

This chain joins TRBV28 and TRBJ2-2; 10 bases map to TRBD1. J gave up 9 bases and V 5 bases, and 3 bases lay outside the gene matches. Germline assignment: CDR1 MDHEN and CDR2 SYDVKM. CDR3 length: 13 residues. CDR3 nucleotides: TGTGCCAGCAGTCCGGGACAGGGGTGGGAGCTGTTTTTT. It is translated as CASSPGQGWELFF.

This sequence joins TRBV15 and TRBJ2-7; 10 positions match TRBD2. Per germline, CDR1 LNHNV and CDR2 YYDKDF (reference sequence). After removal of 1 base from V and 9 bases from J, the junction contained 9 bases not matched to a gene. CDR3 length: 15 residues. CDR3: CATSRGNSGRAGQYF. The DNA for the CDR3 is TGTGCCACCAGCAGAGGGAACAGCGGGAGGGCCGGGCAGTACTTC. Filled out from reference TRBV15 and TRBJ2-7, the complete variable domain reads DAMVIQNPRYQVTQFGKPVTLSCSQTLNHNVMYWYQQKSSQAPKLLFHYYDKDFNNEADTPDNFQSRRPNTSFCFLDIRSPGLGDTAMYLCATSRGNSGRAGQYFGPGTRLTVT.

In DNA, the CDR3 is TGTGCCAGCAGTCCCCCGGGCAGCGCCTCCTACGAGCAGTACTTC. Amino acid sequence: CASSPPGSASYEQYF. The V and J genes are TRBV6-5 and TRBJ2-7; no clear D. The ends were cut back, 5 bases at V and 0 bases at J, with 14 bases in the middle. This CDR3 has 15 residues. Germline CDR1 and CDR2: MNHEY and SVGAGI.

This clone has a single count. The V gene is TRBV7-6, the J gene TRBJ1-3, with D perhaps matching TRBD1 (5 bases). Trimming took 0 bases from V and 4 from J, leaving 10 bases between them. CDR3 size: 15 residues. Germline V gene sequence: CDR1 SGHVS, CDR2 FNYEAQ. CDR3 amino acids: CASSLAGVSGNTIYF. The CDR3 nucleotides read TGTGCCAGCAGCTTAGCAGGGGTTAGCGGAAACACCATATATTTT.

The rearrangement links TRBV4-1 to TRBJ2-1, with D perhaps matching TRBD2 (6 bases). Trimming took off 6 bases at V and 6 bases at J, with 18 bases between the two ends. CDR3 size: 15 residues. Germline CDR1 is MGHRA and CDR2 is YSYEKL. CDR3 in amino acids: CASSPVTGEPNEQFF. The DNA for the CDR3 is TGCGCCAGCAGTCCCGTGACGGGAGAGCCCAATGAGCAGTTCTTC.

The V and J genes are TRBV4-3 and TRBJ2-2; 9 nucleotides align to TRBD1. The J segment lost 8 bases and the V segment lost 3 bases, leaving 4 bases of the junction unmatched. Germline loops: CDR1 LGHNA, CDR2 YSLEER. This CDR3 contains 14 residues. Written as DNA, the CDR3 is TGCGCCAGCAGCCAGGACAGGGGCTCGGGGGAGCTGTTTTTT. Amino acids: CASSQDRGSGELFF.

This chain connects TRBV7-9 to TRBJ2-4; maybe TRBD2 (6 bases). V was cut by 5 bases and J by 0 bases, with 11 bases left in between. The germline V gene has CDR1 SEHNR and CDR2 FQNEAQ (reference sequence). The CDR3 is 15 amino acids. The DNA for the CDR3 is TGTGCCAGCAGCCTTAGCGGAATAGCCAAAAACATTCAGTACTTC. This sequence encodes CASSLSGIAKNIQYF.

The chain links TRBV5-8 to TRBJ1-1, with D uncertain. The CDR3 consists of 13 residues. Germline V gene sequence: CDR1 SGHTS, CDR2 YDEGEE. Trimming pared 4 bases from V and 1 base from J, leaving 8 bases between. The CDR3 region has the DNA TGTGCCAGCAGCCCGTCGGGGAACACTGAAGCTTTCTTT. Translated: CASSPSGNTEAFF. The variable domain in full, with the rest retrieved from reference TRBV5-8 and TRBJ1-1, is EAGVTQSPTHLIKTRGQQATLRCSPISGHTSVYWYQQALGLGLQFLLWYDEGEERNRGNFPPRFSGRQFPNYSSELNVNALELEDSALYLCASSPSGNTEAFFGQGTRLTVV.

The chain joins TRBV27 to TRBJ2-1; 10 bases are a match to TRBD1. CDR1 is MNHEY, CDR2 SMNVEV, per germline (reference sequence). The junction had 13 bases not matched to a gene; V was cut back by 4 bases and J by 10 bases. The CDR3 totals 16 residues. CDR3 loop: CASSSSSGTGVKEQFF. DNA for the CDR3: TGTGCCAGCAGTTCTTCCTCCGGGACAGGGGTAAAGGAGCAGTTCTTC.

The chain links TRBV5-6 to TRBJ1-5; D may be TRBD1 (6 bases). Germline V gives CDR1 SGHDT, CDR2 YYEEEE. This CDR3 is built from 15 residues. Trimming took off 5 bases at V and 3 bases at J, with 15 bases between the two ends. CDR3 in amino acids: CASSVGASFNQPQHF. The DNA of the CDR3 is TGTGCCAGCAGTGTGGGGGCCTCCTTCAATCAGCCCCAGCATTTT.